Listed below are T cell receptor beta chains from one sample, sequenced in a study of graft-versus-host responses after intestinal transplantation. Antigen specificity for these receptors is unknown. TCRdb's copy holds only in-frame clones and misses some; the assay was immunoSEQ multiplex PCR. This table holds 85,000 to 100,000 clones, 85% to 95% found once. The source material was unstimulated CD8+ T cells sorted from spleen or lymph node cells, sampled before transplant. These receptors all come from a human donor who was the organ donor for an intestinal transplant. Each CDR3 is given with its conserved first and last residue. The order of the fields is clone size, V gene, D gene, J gene, CDR3 DNA, CDR3 protein. The D gene is left open where the match is weak. For some rows the clone size is stated as once, few or many, or as a class when expanded; others skip it.

size: few; V: TRBV2; D: TRBD1; J: TRBJ2-1; DNA: TGTGCCAGCAGTCTAGACAGGGCCTACAATGAGCAGTTCTTC; CDR3: CASSLDRAYNEQFF
size: NA; V: TRBV4-1; D: TRBD2; J: TRBJ2-1; DNA: TGCGCCAGCAGCCAAGTTTACGGGGGGGCAAACAATGAGCAGTTCTTC; CDR3: CASSQVYGGANNEQFF
size: NA; V: TRBV6-1; D: NA; J: TRBJ2-5; DNA: TGTGCCAGCAGTGAAGAGGGCCGGGGGGCGGAGACCCAGTACTTC; CDR3: CASSEEGRGAETQYF
size: NA; V: TRBV4-2; D: NA; J: TRBJ2-5; DNA: TGTGCCAGCAGCCAAGCGTCGCAAGAGACCCAGTACTTC; CDR3: CASSQASQETQYF
size: NA; V: TRBV28; D: NA; J: TRBJ1-5; DNA: TGTGCCAGCAGTACCCAGCTCGGGGTCCATCAGCCCCAGCATTTT; CDR3: CASSTQLGVHQPQHF
size: NA; V: TRBV19; D: NA; J: TRBJ1-5; DNA: TGTGCCAGTAGACTCCTACCTAATCAGCCCCAGCATTTT; CDR3: CASRLLPNQPQHF
size: once; V: TRBV14; D: NA; J: TRBJ1-2; DNA: TGTGCCAGCAGCCATAAAAAACCGGGACACCAGAACTATGGCTACACCTTC; CDR3: CASSHKKPGHQNYGYTF
size: NA; V: TRBV28; D: NA; J: TRBJ1-5; DNA: TGTGCCAGCAGTACGCCCAGGGGAACGGTGTTTCAGCCCCAGCATTTT; CDR3: CASSTPRGTVFQPQHF
size: NA; V: TRBV5-6; D: TRBD1; J: TRBJ1-2; DNA: TGTGCCAGCAGCTCCGAGGGGGCGATTCGGCATGGCTACACCTTC; CDR3: CASSSEGAIRHGYTF
size: NA; V: TRBV2; D: NA; J: TRBJ2-2; DNA: TGTGCCAGCAGTGTTCACACTGAAACAGGGTTAAGGAACACCGGGGAGCTGTTTTTT; CDR3: CASSVHTETGLRNTGELFF
size: few; V: TRBV13; D: TRBD1; J: TRBJ1-1; DNA: TGTGCCAGCAGCATTGTCGGGACAGGGAGGGTGGGAGCTTTCTTT; CDR3: CASSIVGTGRVGAFF
size: NA; V: TRBV7-6; D: TRBD2; J: TRBJ2-3; DNA: TGTGCCAGCAGCCCCGGGGGGGCAAGCACAGATACGCAGTATTTT; CDR3: CASSPGGASTDTQYF
size: NA; V: TRBV6-5; D: TRBD1; J: TRBJ2-5; DNA: TGTGCCAGCAGTTACTCCGGACAGGCCCTCCAAGAGACCCAGTACTTC; CDR3: CASSYSGQALQETQYF
size: NA; V: TRBV6-1; D: TRBD1; J: TRBJ2-1; DNA: TGTGCCAGCAGAGGAGGGACAGGGGTTAAGAATGAGCAGTTCTTC; CDR3: CASRGGTGVKNEQFF
size: NA; V: TRBV7-6; D: TRBD1; J: TRBJ2-3; DNA: TGTGCCAGCAGCCAAAGGACAGGTCCGCTCACAGATACGCAGTATTTT; CDR3: CASSQRTGPLTDTQYF
size: NA; V: TRBV6-4; D: TRBD2; J: TRBJ2-1; DNA: TGTGCCAGCAGTGACGCCGGGACTAGCTCCTACAATGAGCAGTTCTTC; CDR3: CASSDAGTSSYNEQFF
size: once; V: TRBV5-4; D: TRBD1; J: TRBJ2-5; DNA: TGTGCCAGCAGCCGGACAGGGTACCAAGAGACCCAGTACTTC; CDR3: CASSRTGYQETQYF
size: NA; V: TRBV15; D: TRBD1; J: TRBJ2-1; DNA: TGTGCCACCAGCGCTGGACAGGGCCACAATGAGCAGTTCTTC; CDR3: CATSAGQGHNEQFF
size: NA; V: TRBV28; D: TRBD2; J: TRBJ2-3; DNA: TGTGCCAGCAGCTCTGACCTGGCTAGCGGGACAGATACGCAGTATTTT; CDR3: CASSSDLASGTDTQYF
size: NA; V: TRBV5-6; D: NA; J: TRBJ2-1; DNA: TGTGCCAGCAGCTTAACTCAGGGGAATGAGCAGTTCTTC; CDR3: CASSLTQGNEQFF
size: NA; V: TRBV5-1; D: NA; J: TRBJ2-2; DNA: TGCGCCAGCAGCTTGGAGCAGGGGTTATTTGCCGGGGAGCTGTTTTTT; CDR3: CASSLEQGLFAGELFF
size: NA; V: TRBV6-5; D: TRBD2; J: TRBJ2-7; DNA: TGTGCCAGCAGTTACGGGACTAGCGCAGTTACCTACGAGCAGTACTTC; CDR3: CASSYGTSAVTYEQYF
size: once; V: TRBV6-7; D: TRBD1; J: TRBJ2-6; DNA: TGTGCCAGCAGATACCCCGGGACAGGGGCTTCTGGGGCCAACGTCCTGACTTTC; CDR3: CASRYPGTGASGANVLTF
size: once; V: TRBV6-1; D: NA; J: TRBJ2-3; DNA: TGTGCCAGCAGTGAAGAGGAAGGGGGATGGCGGGATACGCAGTATTTT; CDR3: CASSEEEGGWRDTQYF
size: NA; V: TRBV19; D: NA; J: TRBJ1-2; DNA: TGTGCCAGTAGTATCGGAGGGTCAGGCTACACCTTC; CDR3: CASSIGGSGYTF
size: NA; V: TRBV6-1; D: NA; J: TRBJ2-7; DNA: TGTGCCAGCAGTTTGGGAGGAACCCCAACCTACGAGCAGTACTTC; CDR3: CASSLGGTPTYEQYF
size: NA; V: TRBV11-2; D: NA; J: TRBJ1-4; DNA: TGTGCCAGCAGCTACGCGGGTTCCACTAATGAAAAACTGTTTTTT; CDR3: CASSYAGSTNEKLFF
size: NA; V: TRBV6-1; D: NA; J: TRBJ2-1; DNA: TGTGCCAGCAGACTTCGGGGAGGTGAGCAGTTCTTC; CDR3: CASRLRGGEQFF
size: NA; V: TRBV28; D: NA; J: TRBJ2-5; DNA: TGTGCCAGCAGTTTACTAATATTACAGGGAACTACCGAGACCCAGTACTTC; CDR3: CASSLLILQGTTETQYF
size: NA; V: TRBV19; D: TRBD1; J: TRBJ1-4; DNA: TGTGCCAGTAGCCACCTAGACAGGGATAGTGCTAATGAAAAACTGTTTTTT; CDR3: CASSHLDRDSANEKLFF
size: NA; V: TRBV11-2; D: NA; J: TRBJ2-7; DNA: TGTGCCAGCAGCGTGACAGGGAGGAGCTCCTACGAGCAGTACTTC; CDR3: CASSVTGRSSYEQYF
size: NA; V: TRBV5-1; D: TRBD2; J: TRBJ2-4; DNA: TGCGCCAGCAGCTTTGCGCCTCTGGTAGCGGGGGAAACGGGATACATTCAGTACTTC; CDR3: CASSFAPLVAGETGYIQYF
size: NA; V: TRBV6-5; D: TRBD1; J: TRBJ1-2; DNA: TGTGCCAGCAGCTCCGGGACAGACCAATATGGCTACACCTTC; CDR3: CASSSGTDQYGYTF
size: NA; V: TRBV5-1; D: TRBD1; J: TRBJ2-3; DNA: TGCGCCAGCAGCGAGGGACAGCAGGGTCCCGATACGCAGTATTTT; CDR3: CASSEGQQGPDTQYF
size: once; V: TRBV6-6; D: TRBD2; J: TRBJ2-5; DNA: TGTGCCAGCAGCTCGGGGAGGGGAGGGGCCCAAGAGACCCAGTACTTC; CDR3: CASSSGRGGAQETQYF
size: NA; V: TRBV27; D: NA; J: TRBJ2-7; DNA: TGTGCCAGCAGTCCCCCGGACAGACCCTACGAGCAGTACTTC; CDR3: CASSPPDRPYEQYF
size: NA; V: TRBV7-9; D: TRBD1; J: TRBJ1-1; DNA: TGTGCCAGCAGCGCACCGGGACAGGGGTTCATGAACACTGAAGCTTTCTTT; CDR3: CASSAPGQGFMNTEAFF
size: NA; V: TRBV7-6; D: NA; J: TRBJ2-7; DNA: TGTGCCAGCAGCCGGGGACCGGGACTTCCCGAAACCCCCTACGAGCAGTACTTC; CDR3: CASSRGPGLPETPYEQYF
size: NA; V: TRBV7-2; D: TRBD2; J: TRBJ2-5; DNA: TGTGCCAGCAGCTTAGAGGCGGGAGTACTCGGAGAGCAGTACTTC; CDR3: CASSLEAGVLGEQYF
size: NA; V: TRBV7-9; D: NA; J: TRBJ1-2; DNA: TGTGCCAGCAGCTCCAATAACTATGGCTACACCTTC; CDR3: CASSSNNYGYTF
size: once; V: TRBV28; D: TRBD2; J: TRBJ2-5; DNA: TGTGCCAGCAGTTTCCGTAGCGGGAGCGGGGAGACCCAGTACTTC; CDR3: CASSFRSGSGETQYF
size: NA; V: TRBV28; D: NA; J: TRBJ2-7; DNA: TGTGCCAGCACCCGAGATCCCCGGGGGATAGAGCAGTACTTC; CDR3: CASTRDPRGIEQYF
size: NA; V: TRBV9; D: TRBD1; J: TRBJ1-4; DNA: TGTGCCAGCAGCGCCCACCGGACAGGGGAATTTTGGGCTAATGAAAAACTGTTTTTT; CDR3: CASSAHRTGEFWANEKLFF
size: NA; V: TRBV13; D: NA; J: TRBJ2-5; DNA: TGTGCCAGCAGCTCCGCTAAAGAGACCCAGTACTTC; CDR3: CASSSAKETQYF
size: NA; V: TRBV11-2; D: TRBD2; J: TRBJ2-3; DNA: TGTGCCAGCAGCTTAGATTTTTCGGGTAGCGGGAGTTTATTTGATACGCAGTATTTT; CDR3: CASSLDFSGSGSLFDTQYF
size: NA; V: TRBV9; D: NA; J: TRBJ2-1; DNA: TGTGCCAGCAGCGGCCGGGACAAAAACAATGAGCAGTTCTTC; CDR3: CASSGRDKNNEQFF
size: few; V: TRBV6-5; D: NA; J: TRBJ1-2; DNA: TGTGCCAGCGGAGGGGCTCACGGCTACACCTTC; CDR3: CASGGAHGYTF
size: NA; V: TRBV13; D: NA; J: TRBJ1-2; DNA: TGTGCCAGCAGCCCGCAGACAGACTACTATGGCTACACCTTC; CDR3: CASSPQTDYYGYTF